This T cell receptor (beta chain) comes out of a study of CD8+ T cells in alopecia areata. As for the study in general: Treated individuals took tofacitinib by mouth, 5 to 10 mg twice daily.

Extracted RNA was reverse transcribed into cDNA, the sequencing template. Sequencing was performed with immunoSEQ multiplex PCR; in TCRdb, only in-frame clones are kept and a portion is missing. The table lists about 200,000 clones, more than 45% of them singletons, with 5.5% in the top ten. To note about this clone: Its specificity is not known.

Treatment indicated: oral pan-JAK inhibitor, 5-10 mg twice daily. The CDR3 is 17 amino acids. The V and J ends lost 0 bases and 6 bases, in that order; junction bases with no gene match: 10. The germline V gene encodes CDR1 LNHNV and CDR2 YYDKDF (reference sequence). General study results and limits: Persistence in scalp and blood during tofacitinib was observed for many expanded lesional clones.

The rearrangement uses TRBV15 and TRBJ2-2; 7 bases map to TRBD2. The sequences come from CD4+ T cells sorted from blood, collected at week 24, from a patient treated with tofacitinib. The receptor was derived from a human donor with alopecia areata. As DNA, the CDR3 is TGTGCCACCAGCAGAGAATACGGGGGGAGTAGCGCCGGGGAGCTGTTTTTT. Translation gives CATSREYGGSSAGELFF.